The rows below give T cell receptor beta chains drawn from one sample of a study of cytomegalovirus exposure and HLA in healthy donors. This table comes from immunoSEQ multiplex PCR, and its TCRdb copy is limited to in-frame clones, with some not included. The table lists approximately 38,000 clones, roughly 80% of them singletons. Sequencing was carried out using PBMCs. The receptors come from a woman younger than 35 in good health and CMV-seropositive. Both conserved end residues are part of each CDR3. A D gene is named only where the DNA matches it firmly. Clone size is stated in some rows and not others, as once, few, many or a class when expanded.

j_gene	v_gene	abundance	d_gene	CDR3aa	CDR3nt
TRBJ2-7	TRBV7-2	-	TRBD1	CASSFRQGDYEQYF	TGTGCCAGCAGCTTCCGACAGGGTGACTACGAGCAGTACTTC
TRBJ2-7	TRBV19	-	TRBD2	CASSRGDSYEQYF	TGTGCCTCGTCCCGGGGGGACTCCTACGAGCAGTACTTC
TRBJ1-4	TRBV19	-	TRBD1	CAADGQGASEEKLFF	TGTGCGGCTGATGGACAGGGGGCGAGTGAGGAAAAACTGTTTTTT
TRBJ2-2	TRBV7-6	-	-	CASSFLNTGELFF	TGTGCCAGCAGCTTCCTTAACACCGGGGAGCTGTTTTTT
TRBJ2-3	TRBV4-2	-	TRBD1	CASSQGGQEPSTQYF	TGTGCCAGCAGCCAGGGGGGACAGGAACCCTCGACGCAGTATTTT
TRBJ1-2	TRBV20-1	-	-	CSARVPNGYTF	TGCAGTGCTAGAGTCCCTAACGGCTACACCTTC
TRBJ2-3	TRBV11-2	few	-	CASSFARDSDTDTQYF	TGTGCCAGCAGCTTCGCGCGGGACAGCGACACAGATACGCAGTATTTT
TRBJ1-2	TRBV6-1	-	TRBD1	CASRTDRVPDYGYTF	TGTGCCAGCAGGACGGACAGGGTCCCGGACTATGGCTACACCTTC
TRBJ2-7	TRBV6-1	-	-	CASSLHSYEQYF	TGTGCCAGCAGTTTACACTCCTACGAGCAGTACTTC
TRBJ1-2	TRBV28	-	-	CASSPPTSGLSGYTF	TGTGCCAGCAGCCCCCCTACGTCAGGTCTCTCTGGCTACACCTTC
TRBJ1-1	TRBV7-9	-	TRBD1	CAIPMTGGTEAFF	TGTGCCATCCCTATGACAGGGGGCACTGAAGCTTTCTTT
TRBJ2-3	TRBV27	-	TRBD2	CASSGLAGAATDTQYF	TGTGCCAGCAGCGGACTAGCGGGAGCTGCCACAGATACGCAGTATTTT
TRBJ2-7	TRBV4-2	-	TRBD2	CASSQASGGQYEQYF	TGTGCCAGCAGCCAAGCTAGCGGGGGCCAATACGAGCAGTACTTC
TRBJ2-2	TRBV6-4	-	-	CASSLDTGELFF	TGTGCCAGCAGCCTCGACACCGGGGAGCTGTTTTTT
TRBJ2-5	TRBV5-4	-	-	CASSLGGGGWRQETQYF	TGTGCCAGCAGCTTGGGAGGGGGGGGGTGGCGGCAAGAGACCCAGTACTTC
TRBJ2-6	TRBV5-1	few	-	CASSHNGNSGANVLTF	TGCGCCAGCAGCCACAATGGTAACTCTGGGGCCAACGTCCTGACTTTC
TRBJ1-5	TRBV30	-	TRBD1	CAWSKGAQPQHF	TGTGCCTGGTCCAAGGGGGCTCAGCCCCAGCATTTT
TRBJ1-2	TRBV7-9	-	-	CATLTGSSYGYTF	TGTGCCACCCTAACAGGGAGCAGCTATGGCTACACCTTC
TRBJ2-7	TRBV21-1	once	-	CATVGGREYEQYF	TGTGCCACCGTAGGGGGTCGGGAATACGAGCAGTACTTC
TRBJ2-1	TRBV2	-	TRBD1	CATHGQANNEQFF	TGTGCCACCCATGGACAGGCAAACAATGAGCAGTTCTTC
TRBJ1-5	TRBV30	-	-	CAWSSKGRDNQPQHF	TGTGCCTGGAGTTCGAAAGGACGGGACAATCAGCCCCAGCATTTT
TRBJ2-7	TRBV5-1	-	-	CASSFQRVSSYEQYF	TGCGCCAGCAGCTTCCAGAGGGTTTCCTCCTACGAGCAGTACTTC
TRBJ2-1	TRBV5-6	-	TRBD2	CASSLPLAGYNEQFF	TGTGCCAGCAGCTTGCCACTAGCGGGGTACAATGAGCAGTTCTTC
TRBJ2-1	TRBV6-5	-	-	CASSYDSYNEQFF	TGTGCCAGCAGTTACGACTCTTACAATGAGCAGTTCTTC